A selection of T cell receptor beta chains follows, all from one sample in a study of PD-1 blockade in classical Hodgkin lymphoma. Method: immunoSEQ multiplex PCR; TCRdb's copy keeps in-frame clones and lacks some. The data contain under 20,000 clones, about 80% of them singletons. This specimen was peripheral blood mononuclear cells (PBMCs), taken before the fourth cycle of nivolumab. All receptors derive from a human donor with classical Hodgkin lymphoma. Both conserved end residues are part of each CDR3. A D gene is named only where the DNA matches it firmly. Not every row has a clone size; where given, it reads once, few, many or a size class.

TRBV11-3	TRBD2	TRBJ2-1	.	CASSLRSGRSNEQFF	TGTGCCAGCAGCTTACGTAGCGGGAGAAGCAATGAGCAGTTCTTC
TRBV27	.	TRBJ1-6	.	CASSPPGWRVNSPLHF	TGTGCCAGCAGTCCCCCCGGATGGAGAGTTAATTCACCCCTCCACTTT
TRBV18	TRBD1	TRBJ2-3	few	CASSPDRVDTQYF	TGTGCCAGCTCACCTGACAGGGTAGATACGCAGTATTTT
TRBV4-3	.	TRBJ1-1	few	CASSQGQNTEAFF	TGCGCCAGCAGCCAAGGGCAGAACACTGAAGCTTTCTTT
TRBV18	TRBD2	TRBJ2-3	.	CASSETLAGEDTQYF	TGTGCCAGCTCAGAGACTTTAGCGGGAGAGGATACGCAGTATTTT
TRBV4-3	.	TRBJ1-3	.	CASSQELGRYSGNTIYF	TGCGCCAGCAGCCAAGAGCTGGGACGGTACTCTGGAAACACCATATATTTT
TRBV29-1	.	TRBJ2-7	.	CSVEGSYEQYF	TGCAGCGTTGAAGGTTCCTACGAGCAGTACTTC
TRBV30	.	TRBJ2-6	medium-sized	CAWSLGASGANVLTF	TGTGCCTGGAGTCTAGGGGCCTCTGGGGCCAACGTCCTGACTTTC
TRBV6-1	.	TRBJ1-6	.	CASSEARRTNSPLHF	TGTGCCAGCAGTGAAGCACGGCGGACTAATTCACCCCTCCACTTT
TRBV2	.	TRBJ2-1	.	CASGAGRPGNEQFF	TGTGCCAGCGGGGCGGGAAGGCCGGGGAATGAGCAGTTCTTC
TRBV29-1	.	TRBJ1-1	.	CSVEDRLGGYEAFF	TGCAGCGTTGAAGACCGCCTAGGGGGTTATGAAGCTTTCTTT
TRBV14	.	TRBJ2-3	.	CASSQDTTQDTQYF	TGTGCCAGCAGCCAAGACACAACCCAAGATACGCAGTATTTT
TRBV5-1	.	TRBJ1-5	.	CASSATTGKGSPQHF	TGCGCCAGCAGCGCGACTACAGGGAAAGGATCGCCCCAGCATTTT
TRBV5-1	.	TRBJ1-5	few	CASSLGDYSNQPQHF	TGCGCCAGCAGCTTGGGGGACTATAGCAATCAGCCCCAGCATTTT
TRBV13	TRBD1	TRBJ2-3	.	CASGTGEADTQYF	TGTGCCAGCGGGACAGGGGAGGCGGATACGCAGTATTTT
TRBV7-9	.	TRBJ2-1	.	CASSPSESSYNEQFF	TGTGCCAGCAGCCCCAGCGAGAGCTCCTACAATGAGCAGTTCTTC
TRBV2	.	TRBJ2-3	once	CASKASKLATPDTQYF	TGTGCCAGCAAAGCAAGTAAACTAGCTACCCCAGATACGCAGTATTTT
TRBV10-3	.	TRBJ2-1	.	CAIREDNEQFF	TGTGCCATCAGGGAGGACAATGAGCAGTTCTTC
TRBV30	TRBD1	TRBJ1-2	.	CAWSVRTGGDNGYTF	TGTGCCTGGAGTGTCAGGACAGGGGGCGATAATGGCTACACCTTC
TRBV7-9	.	TRBJ2-1	.	CASSLRTDTYNEQFF	TGTGCCAGCAGTCTACGGACGGATACCTACAATGAGCAGTTCTTC
TRBV6-1	.	TRBJ2-7	once	CASSPGIYEQYF	TGTGCCAGCAGTCCCGGGATTTACGAGCAGTACTTC
TRBV29-1	.	TRBJ1-3	.	CSVSGTGNTIYF	TGCAGCGTATCAGGCACTGGAAACACCATATATTTT
TRBV30	.	TRBJ2-5	.	CAWSVLRGYQETQYF	TGTGCCTGGAGTGTCCTCCGCGGCTACCAAGAGACCCAGTACTTC
TRBV7-2	.	TRBJ2-7	few	CASSSGLYSYEQYF	TGTGCCAGCAGCTCGGGACTTTACTCCTACGAGCAGTACTTC